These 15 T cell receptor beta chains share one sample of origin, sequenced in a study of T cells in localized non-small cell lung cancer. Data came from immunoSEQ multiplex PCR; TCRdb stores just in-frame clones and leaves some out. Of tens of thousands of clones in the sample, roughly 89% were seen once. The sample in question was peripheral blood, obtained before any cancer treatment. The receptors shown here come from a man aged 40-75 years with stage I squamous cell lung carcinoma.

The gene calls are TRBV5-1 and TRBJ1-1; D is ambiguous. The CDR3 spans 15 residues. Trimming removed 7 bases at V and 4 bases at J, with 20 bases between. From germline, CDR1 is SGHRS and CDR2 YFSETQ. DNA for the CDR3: TGCGCCAGCGCAAAGGTAGGCACGATGGGCACTGAAGCTTTCTTT. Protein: CASAKVGTMGTEAFF.

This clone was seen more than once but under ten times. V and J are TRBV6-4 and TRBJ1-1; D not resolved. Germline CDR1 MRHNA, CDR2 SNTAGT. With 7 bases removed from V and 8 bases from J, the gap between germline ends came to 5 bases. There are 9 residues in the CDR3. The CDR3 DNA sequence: TGTGCCAGCAACAAAGAAGCTTTCTTT. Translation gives CASNKEAFF.

The CDR3 DNA reads TGTGCCAGCAGCCCTGGTGACAGTCACCGAGTGGGCCTCCACTTT. Its translation is CASSPGDSHRVGLHF. The rearrangement links TRBV7-8 to TRBJ1-6, with D possibly TRBD1 on 5 matching bases. The CDR3 is 15 amino acids. Trimming stripped 5 bases from V and 15 bases from J, with 23 bases between. CDR1 SGHVS and CDR2 FQNEAQ come from the germline V gene.

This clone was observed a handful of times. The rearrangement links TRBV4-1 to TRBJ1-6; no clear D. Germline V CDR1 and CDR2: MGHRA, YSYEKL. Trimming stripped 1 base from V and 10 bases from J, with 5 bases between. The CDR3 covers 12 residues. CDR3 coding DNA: TGCGCCAGCAGCCAAGGTGTATCACCCCTCCACTTT. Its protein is CASSQGVSPLHF.

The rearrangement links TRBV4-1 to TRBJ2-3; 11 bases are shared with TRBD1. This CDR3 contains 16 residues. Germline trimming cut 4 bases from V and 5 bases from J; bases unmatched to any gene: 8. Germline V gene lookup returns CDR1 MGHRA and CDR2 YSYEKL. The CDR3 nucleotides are TGCGCCAGCAGCCTACCCGGACAGGGGGCAGTAGATACGCAGTATTTT. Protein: CASSLPGQGAVDTQYF.

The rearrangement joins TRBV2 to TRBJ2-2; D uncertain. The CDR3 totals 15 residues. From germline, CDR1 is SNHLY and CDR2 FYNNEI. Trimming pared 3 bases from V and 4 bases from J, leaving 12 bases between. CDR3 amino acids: CASSDTSYGTGELFF. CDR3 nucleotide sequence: TGTGCCAGCAGTGATACCAGCTACGGCACCGGGGAGCTGTTTTTT.

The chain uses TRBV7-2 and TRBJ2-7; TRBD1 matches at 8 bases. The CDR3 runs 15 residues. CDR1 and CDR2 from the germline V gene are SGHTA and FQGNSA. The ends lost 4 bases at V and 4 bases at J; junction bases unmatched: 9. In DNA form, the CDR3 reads TGTGCCAGCAGCTCGCAGGGGGCCCTAGTATACGAGCAGTACTTC. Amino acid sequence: CASSSQGALVYEQYF.

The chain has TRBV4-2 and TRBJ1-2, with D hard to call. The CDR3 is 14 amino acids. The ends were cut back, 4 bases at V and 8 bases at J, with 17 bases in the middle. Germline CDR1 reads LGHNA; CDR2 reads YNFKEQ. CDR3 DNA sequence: TGTGCCAGCAGCCGAGAGAAGGGAGGAGGAGGCTACACCTTC. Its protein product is CASSREKGGGGYTF.

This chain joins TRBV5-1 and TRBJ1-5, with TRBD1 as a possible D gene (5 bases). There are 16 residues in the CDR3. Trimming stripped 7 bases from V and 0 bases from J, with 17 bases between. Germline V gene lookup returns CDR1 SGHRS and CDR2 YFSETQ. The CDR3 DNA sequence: TGCGCCAGCTCCTTGGCGGGGCCTTATAGCAATCAGCCCCAGCATTTT. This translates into CASSLAGPYSNQPQHF.

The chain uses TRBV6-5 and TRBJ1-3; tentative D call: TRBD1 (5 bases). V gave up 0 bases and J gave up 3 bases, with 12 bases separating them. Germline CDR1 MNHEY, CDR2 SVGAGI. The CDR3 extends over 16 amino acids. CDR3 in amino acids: CASSYSRRGIGNTIYF. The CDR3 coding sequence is TGTGCCAGCAGTTACTCGAGAAGGGGCATTGGAAACACCATATATTTT.

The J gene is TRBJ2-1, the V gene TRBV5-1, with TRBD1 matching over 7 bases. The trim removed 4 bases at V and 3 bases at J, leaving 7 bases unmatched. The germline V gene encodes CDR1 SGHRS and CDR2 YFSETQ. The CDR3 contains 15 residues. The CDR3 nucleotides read TGCGCCAGCAGCCTACTCGGGACAGTCTACAATGAGCAGTTCTTC. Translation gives CASSLLGTVYNEQFF. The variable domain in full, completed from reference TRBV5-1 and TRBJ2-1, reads KAGVTQTPRYLIKTRGQQVTLSCSPISGHRSVSWYQQTPGQGLQFLFEYFSETQRNKGNFPGRFSGRQFSNSRSEMNVSTLELGDSALYLCASSLLGTVYNEQFFGPGTRLTVL.

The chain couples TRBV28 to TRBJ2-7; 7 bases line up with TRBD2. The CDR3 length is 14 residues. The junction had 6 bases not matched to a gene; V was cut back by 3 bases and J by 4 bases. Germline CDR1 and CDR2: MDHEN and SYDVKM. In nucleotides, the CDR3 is TGTGCCAGCAGTTTCCCGGGGGGACGGTACGAGCAGTACTTC. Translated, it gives CASSFPGGRYEQYF.

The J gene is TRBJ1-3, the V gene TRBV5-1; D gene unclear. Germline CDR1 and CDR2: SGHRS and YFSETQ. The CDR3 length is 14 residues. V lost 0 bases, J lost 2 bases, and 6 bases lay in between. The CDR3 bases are TGCGCCAGCAGCTTGGGGGGTACTGGAAACACCATATATTTT. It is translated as CASSLGGTGNTIYF. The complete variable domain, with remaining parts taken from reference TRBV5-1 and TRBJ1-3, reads KAGVTQTPRYLIKTRGQQVTLSCSPISGHRSVSWYQQTPGQGLQFLFEYFSETQRNKGNFPGRFSGRQFSNSRSEMNVSTLELGDSALYLCASSLGGTGNTIYFGEGSWLTVV.

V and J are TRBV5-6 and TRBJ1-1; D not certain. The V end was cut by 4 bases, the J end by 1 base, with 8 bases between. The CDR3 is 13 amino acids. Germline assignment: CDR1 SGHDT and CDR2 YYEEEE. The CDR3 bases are TGTGCCAGCAGCCGTATAGAGAACACTGAAGCTTTCTTT. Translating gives CASSRIENTEAFF.

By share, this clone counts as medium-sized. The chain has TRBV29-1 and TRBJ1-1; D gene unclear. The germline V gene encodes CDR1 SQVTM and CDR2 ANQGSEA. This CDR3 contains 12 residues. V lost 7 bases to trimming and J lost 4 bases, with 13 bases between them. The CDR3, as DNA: TGCAGCGGGGGATTTCGGAGCACTGAAGCTTTCTTT. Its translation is CSGGFRSTEAFF. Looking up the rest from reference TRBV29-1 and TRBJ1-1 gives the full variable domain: SAVISQKPSRDICQRGTSLTIQCQVDSQVTMMFWYRQQPGQSLTLIATANQGSEATYESGFVIDKFPISRPNLTFSTLTVSNMSPEDSSIYLCSGGFRSTEAFFGQGTRLTVV.